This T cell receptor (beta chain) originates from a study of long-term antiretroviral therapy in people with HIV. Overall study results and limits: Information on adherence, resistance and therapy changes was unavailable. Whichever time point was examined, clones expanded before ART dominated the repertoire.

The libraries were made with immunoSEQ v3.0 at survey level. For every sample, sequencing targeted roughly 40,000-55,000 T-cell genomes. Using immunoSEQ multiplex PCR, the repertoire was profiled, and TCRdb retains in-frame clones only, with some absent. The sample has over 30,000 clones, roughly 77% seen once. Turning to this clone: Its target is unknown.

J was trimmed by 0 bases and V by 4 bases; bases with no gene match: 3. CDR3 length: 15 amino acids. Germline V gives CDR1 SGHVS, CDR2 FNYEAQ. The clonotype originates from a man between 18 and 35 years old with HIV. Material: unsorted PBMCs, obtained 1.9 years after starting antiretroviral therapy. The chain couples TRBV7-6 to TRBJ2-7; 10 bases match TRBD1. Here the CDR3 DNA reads TGTGCCAGCAGCTCGCGACAGGGGGCCTCCTACGAGCAGTACTTC. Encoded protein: CASSSRQGASYEQYF. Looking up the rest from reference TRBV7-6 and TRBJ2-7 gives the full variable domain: GAGVSQSPRYKVTKRGQDVALRCDPISGHVSLYWYRQALGQGPEFLTYFNYEAQQDKSGLPNDRFSAERPEGSISTLTIQRTEQRDSAMYRCASSSRQGASYEQYFGPGTRLTVT.